This T cell receptor beta chain was documented in a study of monozygotic twins with inflammatory bowel disease. Study-wide points: Compared with healthy co-twins, IBD patients showed reduced TCRbeta repertoire diversity by inverse Simpson.

Per the germline V gene, CDR1 is SGHVS and CDR2 is FQNEAQ. CDR3 length: 14 residues. With the 5' RACE reads reprocessed, TCRdb shows one record per CDR3 protein and no DNA. This repertoire includes roughly 100,000 distinct CDR3 sequences. Note on this clonotype: Antigen unknown.

Whole blood served as the source of total RNA, and no T cell sorting took place. The J gene is TRBJ2-1, the V gene TRBV7-8; the TRBD2 assignment by TCRdb is unverifiable without DNA. Sequenced material: blood. This clonotype originated in a human donor with ulcerative colitis or Crohn's disease, or a healthy co-twin of an affected twin (not recorded which). The CDR3 spells CASSYSELNNEQFF.